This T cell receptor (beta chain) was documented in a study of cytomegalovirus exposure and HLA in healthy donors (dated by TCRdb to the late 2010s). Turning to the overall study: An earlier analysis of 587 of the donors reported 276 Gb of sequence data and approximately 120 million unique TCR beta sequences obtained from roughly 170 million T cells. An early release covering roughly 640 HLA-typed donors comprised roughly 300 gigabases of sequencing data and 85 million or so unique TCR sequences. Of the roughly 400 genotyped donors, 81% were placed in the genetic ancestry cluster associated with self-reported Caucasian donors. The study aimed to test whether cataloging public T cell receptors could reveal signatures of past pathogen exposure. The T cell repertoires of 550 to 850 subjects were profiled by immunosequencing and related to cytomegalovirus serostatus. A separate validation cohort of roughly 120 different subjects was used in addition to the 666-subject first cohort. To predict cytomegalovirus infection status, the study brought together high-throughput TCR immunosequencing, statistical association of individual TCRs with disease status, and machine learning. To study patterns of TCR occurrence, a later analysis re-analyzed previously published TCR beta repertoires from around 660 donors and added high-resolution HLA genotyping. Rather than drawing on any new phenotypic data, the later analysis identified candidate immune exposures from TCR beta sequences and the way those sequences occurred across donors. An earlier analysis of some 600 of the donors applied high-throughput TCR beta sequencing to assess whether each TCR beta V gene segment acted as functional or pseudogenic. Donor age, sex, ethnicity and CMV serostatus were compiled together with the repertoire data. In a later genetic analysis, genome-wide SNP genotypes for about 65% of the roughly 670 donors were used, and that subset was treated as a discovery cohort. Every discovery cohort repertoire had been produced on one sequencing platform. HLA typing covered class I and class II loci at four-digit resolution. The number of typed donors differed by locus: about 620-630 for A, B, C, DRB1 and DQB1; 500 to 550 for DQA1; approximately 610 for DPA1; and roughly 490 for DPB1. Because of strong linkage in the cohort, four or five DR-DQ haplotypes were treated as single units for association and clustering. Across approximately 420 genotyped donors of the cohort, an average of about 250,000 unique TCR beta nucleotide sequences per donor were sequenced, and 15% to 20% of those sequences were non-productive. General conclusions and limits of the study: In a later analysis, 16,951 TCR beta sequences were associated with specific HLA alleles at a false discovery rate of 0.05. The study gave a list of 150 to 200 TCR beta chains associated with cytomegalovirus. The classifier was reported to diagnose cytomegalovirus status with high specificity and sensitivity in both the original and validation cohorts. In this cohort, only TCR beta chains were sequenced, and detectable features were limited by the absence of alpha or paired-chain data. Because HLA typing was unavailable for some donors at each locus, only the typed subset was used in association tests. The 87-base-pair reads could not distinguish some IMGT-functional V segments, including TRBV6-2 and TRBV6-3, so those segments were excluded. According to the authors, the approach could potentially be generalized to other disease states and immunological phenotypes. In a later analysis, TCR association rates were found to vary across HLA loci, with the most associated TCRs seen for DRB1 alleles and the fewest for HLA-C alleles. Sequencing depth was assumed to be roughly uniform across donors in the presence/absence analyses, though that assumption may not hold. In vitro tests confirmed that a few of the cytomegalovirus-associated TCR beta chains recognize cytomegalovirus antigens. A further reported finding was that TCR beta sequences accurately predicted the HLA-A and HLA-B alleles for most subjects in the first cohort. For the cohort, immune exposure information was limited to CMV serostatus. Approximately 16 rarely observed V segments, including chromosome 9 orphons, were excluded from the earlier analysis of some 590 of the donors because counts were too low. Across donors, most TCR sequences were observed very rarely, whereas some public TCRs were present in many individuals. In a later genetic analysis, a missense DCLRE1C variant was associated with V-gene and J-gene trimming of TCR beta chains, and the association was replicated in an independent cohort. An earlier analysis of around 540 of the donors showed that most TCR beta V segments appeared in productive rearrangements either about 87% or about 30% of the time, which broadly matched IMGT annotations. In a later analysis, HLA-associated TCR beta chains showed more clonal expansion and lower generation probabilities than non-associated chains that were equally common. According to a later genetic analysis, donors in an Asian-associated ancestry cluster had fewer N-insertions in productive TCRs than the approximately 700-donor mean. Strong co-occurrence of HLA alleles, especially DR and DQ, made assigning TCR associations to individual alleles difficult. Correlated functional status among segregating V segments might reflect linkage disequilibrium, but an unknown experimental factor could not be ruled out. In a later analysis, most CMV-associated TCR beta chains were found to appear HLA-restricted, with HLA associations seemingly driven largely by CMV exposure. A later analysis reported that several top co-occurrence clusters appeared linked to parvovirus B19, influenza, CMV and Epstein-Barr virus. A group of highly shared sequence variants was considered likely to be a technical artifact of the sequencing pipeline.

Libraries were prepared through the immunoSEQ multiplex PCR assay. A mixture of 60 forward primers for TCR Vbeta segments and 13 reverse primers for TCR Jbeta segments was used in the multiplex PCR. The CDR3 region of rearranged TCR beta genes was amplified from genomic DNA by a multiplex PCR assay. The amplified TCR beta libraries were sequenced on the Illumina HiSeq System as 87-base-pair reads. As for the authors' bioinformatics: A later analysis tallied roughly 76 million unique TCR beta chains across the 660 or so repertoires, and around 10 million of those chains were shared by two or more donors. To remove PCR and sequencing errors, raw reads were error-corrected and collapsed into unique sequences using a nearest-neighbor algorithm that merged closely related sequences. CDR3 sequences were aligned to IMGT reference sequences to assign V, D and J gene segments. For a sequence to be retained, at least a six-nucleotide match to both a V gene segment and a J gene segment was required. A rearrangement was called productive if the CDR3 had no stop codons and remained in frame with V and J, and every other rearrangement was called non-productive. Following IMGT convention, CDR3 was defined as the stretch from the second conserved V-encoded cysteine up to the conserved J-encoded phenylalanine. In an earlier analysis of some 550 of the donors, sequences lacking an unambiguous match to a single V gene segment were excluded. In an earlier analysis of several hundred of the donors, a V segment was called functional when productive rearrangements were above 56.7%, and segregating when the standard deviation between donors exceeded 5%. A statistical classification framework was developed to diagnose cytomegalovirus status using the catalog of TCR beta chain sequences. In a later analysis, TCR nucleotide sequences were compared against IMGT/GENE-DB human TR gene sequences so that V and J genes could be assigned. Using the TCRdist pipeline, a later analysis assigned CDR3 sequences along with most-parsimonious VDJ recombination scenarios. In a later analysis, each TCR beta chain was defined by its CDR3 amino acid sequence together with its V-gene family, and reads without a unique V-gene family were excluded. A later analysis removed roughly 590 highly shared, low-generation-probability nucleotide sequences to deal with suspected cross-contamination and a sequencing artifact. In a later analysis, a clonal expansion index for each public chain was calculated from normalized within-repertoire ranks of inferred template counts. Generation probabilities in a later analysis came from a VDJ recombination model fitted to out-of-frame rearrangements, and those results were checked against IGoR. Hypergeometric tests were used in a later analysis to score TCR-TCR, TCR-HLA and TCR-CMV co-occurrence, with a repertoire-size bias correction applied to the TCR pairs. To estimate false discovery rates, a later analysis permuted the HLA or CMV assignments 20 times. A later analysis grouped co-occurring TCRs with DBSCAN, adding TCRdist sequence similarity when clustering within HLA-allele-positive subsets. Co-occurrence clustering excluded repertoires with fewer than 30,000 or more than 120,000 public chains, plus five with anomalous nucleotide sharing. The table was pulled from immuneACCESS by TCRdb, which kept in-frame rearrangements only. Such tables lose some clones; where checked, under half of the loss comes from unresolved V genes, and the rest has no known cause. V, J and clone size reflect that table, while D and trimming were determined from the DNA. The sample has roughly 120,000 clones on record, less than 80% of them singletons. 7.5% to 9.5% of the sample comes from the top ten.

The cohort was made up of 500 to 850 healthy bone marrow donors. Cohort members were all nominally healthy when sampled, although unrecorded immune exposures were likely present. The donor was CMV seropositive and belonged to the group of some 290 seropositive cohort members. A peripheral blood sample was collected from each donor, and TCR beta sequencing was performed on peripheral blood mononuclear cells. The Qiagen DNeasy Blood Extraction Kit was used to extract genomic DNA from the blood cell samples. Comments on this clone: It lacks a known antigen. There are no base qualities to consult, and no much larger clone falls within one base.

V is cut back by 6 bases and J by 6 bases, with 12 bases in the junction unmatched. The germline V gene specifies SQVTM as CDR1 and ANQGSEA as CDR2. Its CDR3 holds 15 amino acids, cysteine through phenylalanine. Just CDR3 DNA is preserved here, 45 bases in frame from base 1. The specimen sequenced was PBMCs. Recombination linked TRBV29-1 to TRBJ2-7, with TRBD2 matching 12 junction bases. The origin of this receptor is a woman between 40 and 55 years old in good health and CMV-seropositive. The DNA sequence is TGCAGCGTCGCGCCCCGACTAGCGGGAGAAGGCGAGCAGTACTTC. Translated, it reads CSVAPRLAGEGEQYF.